The present T cell receptor (beta chain) was sequenced within a study of tumor-infiltrating lymphocytes in primary liver carcinoma (dated by TCRdb to about 2017). Background for the entire study: Between November 2015 and March 2016, a few patients in China with histopathologically diagnosed primary liver carcinoma had surgical resection. Hepatocellular carcinoma (four) or combined HCC and intrahepatic cholangiocarcinoma (one) was present in the five patients, who were three men and two women aged 30 to 69 years. The five patients had tumors of stage T1-T3 N0M0, with maximum diameters ranging from about 4.2 to 11 cm. Samples yielded roughly 3.5 to 7.13 million productive TCRbeta reads; read depth did not differ significantly between tissue types. For each liver tumor, the study sampled five regions along with adjacent normal tissue and blood, and applied TCRbeta repertoire sequencing, expression microarrays and whole-exome sequencing. A total of some 35 specimens from 5 patients went through TCRbeta repertoire sequencing, namely 25 tumor regions, 5 adjacent noncancerous liver tissues and 5 peripheral blood samples. Repertoires from technical replicates were highly reproducible, with mean shared-clone rates approximately 0.92 and correlation coefficients above 0.98. What the study reported, not specific to this receptor: Repertoire overlap was found to be higher between tumor regions (mean roughly 35%) than between tumor-adjacent (roughly 17%) or tumor-blood (around 14%) pairs, consistent with antigen-driven expansion. A significantly larger repertoire fraction was made up by the top 250 clones in tumors than in blood (p = 0.039). The study included only four to six patients, and the authors note findings should be validated in a larger study. Comparison of CD4+ and CD8+ T cell repertoires was precluded by the use of bulk unsorted samples. Because only the TCR beta chain was sequenced and unpaired alpha chains were not captured, true repertoire diversity is likely underestimated.

Starting from about 550 ng total RNA, TCRbeta-specific cDNA was produced by reverse transcription with a constant-region primer and ProtoScript II reverse transcriptase. Three nested multiplex PCR rounds, following a slightly modified ARM-PCR procedure, were used to build the TCRbeta libraries. Multiplex TRBV1-TRBV30 forward primers and a Cbeta reverse primer were used in the first two PCR rounds, each of which was run for around 10 cycles. Sample barcodes and Illumina adapters were added in a final 25-cycle PCR using Deep VentR polymerase. Before sequencing, amplicons of 200-500 bp were gel-purified using a QIAquick gel extraction kit. An Illumina HiSeq 2500 was used to sequence the TCRbeta amplicons, generating 250-bp paired-end reads. The authors' pipeline ran thus. Trimmomatic v0.33 was used to quality-trim the reads, and FLASH v1.2.11 was used to merge paired reads so that full CDR3 sequences could be recovered. MiGEC v1.2.1b assigned V, D and J germline segments to the rearranged TCRbeta sequences. Clonotype statistics and Shannon-Wiener diversity indices were calculated with VDJtools v1.0.0. Except for diversity analysis, only each sample's 250 most abundant clonotypes were used in subsequent analyses to reduce sampling bias. TCRdb cleaned the public reads at Q25 with fastp, built clones with MiXCR and kept in-frame beta chains. All rows with the same CDR3 protein become a single entry with the most common DNA and genes. These V and J calls are TCRdb output, not the study's own analysis. In this sample the table shows fewer than 400,000 distinct CDR3 sequences, about 62% of which occur a single time. The ten largest clones add up to 9% of the sample.

There are 11 amino acids in the CDR3, from cysteine to phenylalanine inclusive. Just the 33-base CDR3 DNA is kept, in frame starting at base 1. In the germline V gene, CDR1 corresponds to SQVTM and CDR2 to ANQGSEA. TRIzol reagent was used to extract blood RNA from unsorted whole blood, while the DNeasy Blood & Tissue kit provided the germline DNA. At the time of sampling, the patients were treatment-naive and had chronic HBV infection. Before surgery, approximately 3.7 milliliters of peripheral blood were drawn into K2EDTA tubes. Comments on this clonotype: Its recognized antigen is unknown. The record has no base qualities; no much larger clone is one base away.

The rearranged chain carries TRBV29-1 and TRBJ2-1; the D gene identity is not certain. Sequenced material: peripheral blood. The clonotype originates from a middle-aged man with primary liver carcinoma and hepatitis B virus infection. The CDR3 in this case is CTVDQDNEQFF. The DNA sequence follows: TGCACTGTTGATCAGGACAATGAGCAGTTCTTC.